This record concerns one T cell receptor (beta chain) sequence. Its antigen has not been determined. Per-base quality was not reported, and no clone a single base away is much larger than it. The CDR3 numbers 17 residues from cysteine through phenylalanine. Solely the CDR3 DNA is kept, with 51 bases framed from the first base. Taken from the germline V gene, the CDR1 and CDR2 loops are SGHRS and YFSETQ. Relative to germline, V is missing 4 bases and J is missing 0 bases, with 9 bases of the junction outside any gene match. A second Seattle source provided samples from volunteer blood donors who had recovered from COVID-19. Whole blood was collected in K2EDTA tubes by collaborating institutions according to the institutions' own protocols. For TCRbeta analysis, collaborators shipped samples as frozen whole blood, isolated PBMCs, or DNA extracted from either of those sample types. This record comes from a study of blood T cell repertoires in COVID-19 (TCRdb year 2020). Regarding the study in general: Samples from collaborators originated in the United States, Italy and Spain and spanned both the acute and convalescent phases of COVID-19. The material from the prospective study consisted of cDNA or gDNA derived from T cells, B-cell-depleted T cells, or PBMCs. The samples were drawn from two sources: the first 160 participants of the ongoing ImmuneRACE study, and 1,254 subjects contributed by 6 global collaborators. The dataset comprised deeply sampled blood TCRbeta repertoires from subjects exposed to, actively infected with, or recovered from COVID-19. The repertoires were made available in a free public database intended to serve as a resource for research on the immune response to SARS-CoV-2. Nearly every sample came with metadata listing a de-identified subject ID, COVID-19 status, age in years and sex. HLA class I and class II types, where available, came from metadata supplied by the sample provider rather than from assay-based typing.

Overall study results and their limits: The amount of clinical and demographic metadata varied by source and participant and was provided uncurated.

The immunoSEQ Assay, a bias-controlled multiplex PCR, was used to amplify TCRbeta CDR3 regions from genomic DNA. As for the authors' bioinformatics: The number of nucleated cells in each sample was estimated by amplification of reference gene primers within the assay. To quantify the absolute abundance of each unique TCRbeta CDR3 rearrangement, sequence reads were collapsed and filtered. Productive Simpson clonality was computed per sample as the square root of Simpson's diversity index over productive rearrangements. TCRdb obtained this table from immuneACCESS and retained in-frame rearrangements with V and J assigned. These tables miss some clones; where compared with another copy, unresolved V genes account for less than half of the shortfall, and the remainder is unexplained. The V and J calls and clone size are taken from that table; D and trimming were inferred from the DNA. The sample contains 250,000 to 350,000 clones, over 75% of them found a single time. The ten largest clones add up to approximately 7.8% of the sample.

The sample comprised peripheral blood. The receptor was derived from a woman in her fifties or sixties who had recovered from COVID-19. The V and J genes are TRBV5-1 and TRBJ1-3; the junction holds 8 bases that match TRBD1. The CDR3 region: CASSMGGQASSGNTIYF. The nucleotide sequence is TGCGCCAGCAGCATGGGGGGACAGGCGAGCTCTGGAAACACCATATATTTT.